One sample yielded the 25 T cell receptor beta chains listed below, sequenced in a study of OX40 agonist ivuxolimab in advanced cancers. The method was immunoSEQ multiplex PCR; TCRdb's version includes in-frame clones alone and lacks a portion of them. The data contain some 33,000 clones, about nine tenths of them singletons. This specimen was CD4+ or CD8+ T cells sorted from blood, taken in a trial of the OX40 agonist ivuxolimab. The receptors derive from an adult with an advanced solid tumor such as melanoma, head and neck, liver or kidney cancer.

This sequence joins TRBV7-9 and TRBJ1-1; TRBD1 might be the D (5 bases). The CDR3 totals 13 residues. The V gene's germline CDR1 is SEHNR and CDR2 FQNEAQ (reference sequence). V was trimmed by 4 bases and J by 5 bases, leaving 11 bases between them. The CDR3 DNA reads TGTGCCAGCAGCTACGGGGGGTGGACTGAAGCTTTCTTT. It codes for CASSYGGWTEAFF.

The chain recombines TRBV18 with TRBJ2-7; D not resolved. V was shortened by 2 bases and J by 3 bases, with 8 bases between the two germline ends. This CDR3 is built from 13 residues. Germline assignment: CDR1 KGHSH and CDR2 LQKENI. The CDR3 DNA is TGTGCCAGCTCACCAGCACCTAACTACGAGCAGTACTTC. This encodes CASSPAPNYEQYF.

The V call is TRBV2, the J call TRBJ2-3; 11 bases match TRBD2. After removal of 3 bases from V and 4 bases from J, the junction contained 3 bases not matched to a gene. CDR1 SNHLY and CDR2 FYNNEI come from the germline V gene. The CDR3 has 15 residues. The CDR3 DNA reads TGTGCCAGCAGTGAGGTACTAGCGGGAGCAGATACGCAGTATTTT. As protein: CASSEVLAGADTQYF.

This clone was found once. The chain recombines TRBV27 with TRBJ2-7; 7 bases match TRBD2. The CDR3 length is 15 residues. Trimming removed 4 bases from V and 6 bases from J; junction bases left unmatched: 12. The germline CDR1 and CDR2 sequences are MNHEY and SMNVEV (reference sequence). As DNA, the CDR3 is TGTGCCAGCAGTTCCTTGCGGGAGCGGGGTCCCGAGCAGTACTTC. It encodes CASSSLRERGPEQYF.

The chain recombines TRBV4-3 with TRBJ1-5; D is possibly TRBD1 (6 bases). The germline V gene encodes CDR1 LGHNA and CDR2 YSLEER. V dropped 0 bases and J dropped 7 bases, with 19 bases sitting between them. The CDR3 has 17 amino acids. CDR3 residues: CASSQDPQGSEWQPQHF. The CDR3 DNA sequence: TGCGCCAGCAGCCAAGACCCTCAGGGGTCGGAGTGGCAGCCCCAGCATTTT.

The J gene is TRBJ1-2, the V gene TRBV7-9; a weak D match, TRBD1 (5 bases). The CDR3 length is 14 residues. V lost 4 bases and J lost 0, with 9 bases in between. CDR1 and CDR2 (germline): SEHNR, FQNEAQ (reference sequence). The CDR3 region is CASSSGGANYGYTF. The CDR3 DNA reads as TGTGCCAGCAGCTCGGGGGGAGCTAACTATGGCTACACCTTC.

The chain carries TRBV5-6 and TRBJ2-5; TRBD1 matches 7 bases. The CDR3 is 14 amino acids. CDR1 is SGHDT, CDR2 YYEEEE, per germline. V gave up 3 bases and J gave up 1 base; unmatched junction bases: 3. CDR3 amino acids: CASSWDRIQETQYF. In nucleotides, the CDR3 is TGTGCCAGCAGCTGGGACAGAATCCAAGAGACCCAGTACTTC.

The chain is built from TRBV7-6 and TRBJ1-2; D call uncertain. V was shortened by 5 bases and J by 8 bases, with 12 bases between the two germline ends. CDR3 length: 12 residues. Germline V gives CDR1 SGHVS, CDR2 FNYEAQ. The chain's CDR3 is CASSPVAGGYTF. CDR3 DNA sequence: TGTGCCAGCAGCCCAGTGGCGGGGGGCTACACCTTC.

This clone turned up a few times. CDR3 DNA: TGTGCCAGCAGTGACTTACCCGGACAGAACACCGGGGAGCTGTTTTTT. Its protein product is CASSDLPGQNTGELFF. The rearrangement links TRBV6-4 to TRBJ2-2, with a possible D match to TRBD1 (5 bases). CDR3 length: 16 residues. Germline V gene sequence: CDR1 MRHNA, CDR2 SNTAGT. V gave up 1 base and J gave up 1 base, with 10 bases separating them.

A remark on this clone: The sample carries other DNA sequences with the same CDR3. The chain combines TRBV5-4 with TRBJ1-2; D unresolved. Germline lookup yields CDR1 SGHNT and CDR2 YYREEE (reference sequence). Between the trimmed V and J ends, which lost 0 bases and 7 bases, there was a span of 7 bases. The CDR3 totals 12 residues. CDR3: CASSLGGRGYTF. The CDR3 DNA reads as TGTGCCAGCAGCTTGGGGGGTCGTGGCTACACCTTC.

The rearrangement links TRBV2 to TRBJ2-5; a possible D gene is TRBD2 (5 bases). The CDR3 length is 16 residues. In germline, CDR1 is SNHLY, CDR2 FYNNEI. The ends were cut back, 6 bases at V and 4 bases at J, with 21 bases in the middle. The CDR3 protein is CASSTRNSLHLETQYF. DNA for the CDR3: TGTGCCAGCAGCACTAGGAACAGCCTACATCTAGAGACCCAGTACTTC.

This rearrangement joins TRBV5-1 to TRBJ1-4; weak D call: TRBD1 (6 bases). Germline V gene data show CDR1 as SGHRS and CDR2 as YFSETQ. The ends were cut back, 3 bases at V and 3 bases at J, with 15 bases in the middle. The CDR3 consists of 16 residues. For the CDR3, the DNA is TGCGCCAGCAGCTGGAACAGGGTTGGGGCTAATGAAAAACTGTTTTTT. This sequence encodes CASSWNRVGANEKLFF.

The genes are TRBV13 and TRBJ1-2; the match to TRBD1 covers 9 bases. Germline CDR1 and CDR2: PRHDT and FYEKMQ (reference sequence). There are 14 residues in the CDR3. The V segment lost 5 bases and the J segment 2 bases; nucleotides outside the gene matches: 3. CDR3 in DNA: TGTGCCAGCAGCGCCGGGACAGGGAACTATGGCTACACCTTC. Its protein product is CASSAGTGNYGYTF.

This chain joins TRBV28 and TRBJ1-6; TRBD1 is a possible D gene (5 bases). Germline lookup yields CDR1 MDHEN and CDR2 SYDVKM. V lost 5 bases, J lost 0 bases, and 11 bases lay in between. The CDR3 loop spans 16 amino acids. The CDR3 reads CASSVPRVSYNSPLHF. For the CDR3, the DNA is TGTGCCAGCAGTGTACCCAGGGTCTCCTATAATTCACCCCTCCACTTT.

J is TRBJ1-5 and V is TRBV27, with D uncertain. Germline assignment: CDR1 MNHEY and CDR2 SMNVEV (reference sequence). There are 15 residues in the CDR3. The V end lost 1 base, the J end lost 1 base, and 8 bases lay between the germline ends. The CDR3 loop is CASSLYSLSNQPQHF. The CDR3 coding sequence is TGTGCCAGCAGTTTATACAGCTTGAGCAATCAGCCCCAGCATTTT.

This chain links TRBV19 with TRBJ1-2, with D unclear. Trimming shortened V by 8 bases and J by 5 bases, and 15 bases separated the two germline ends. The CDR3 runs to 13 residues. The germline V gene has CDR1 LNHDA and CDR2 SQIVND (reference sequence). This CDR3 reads CASDLADSYGYTF. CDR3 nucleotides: TGTGCCAGTGATTTGGCTGATTCTTATGGCTACACCTTC.

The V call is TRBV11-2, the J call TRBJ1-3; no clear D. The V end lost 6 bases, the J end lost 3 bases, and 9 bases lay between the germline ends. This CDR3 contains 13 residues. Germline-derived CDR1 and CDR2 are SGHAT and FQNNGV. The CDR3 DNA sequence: TGTGCCAGCAGTCAAGAATTTGGAAACACCATATATTTT. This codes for CASSQEFGNTIYF.

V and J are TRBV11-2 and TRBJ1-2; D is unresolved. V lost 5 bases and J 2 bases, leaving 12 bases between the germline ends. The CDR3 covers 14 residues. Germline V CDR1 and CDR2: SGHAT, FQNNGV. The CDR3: CASSLNGGNYGYTF. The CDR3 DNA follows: TGTGCCAGCAGCCTTAACGGCGGGAACTATGGCTACACCTTC.

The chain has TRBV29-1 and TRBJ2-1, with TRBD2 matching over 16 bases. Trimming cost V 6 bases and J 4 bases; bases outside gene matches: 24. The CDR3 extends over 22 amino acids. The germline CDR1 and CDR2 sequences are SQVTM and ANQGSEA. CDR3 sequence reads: CSVALRDTATGTSGGAYNEQFF. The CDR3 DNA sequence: TGCAGCGTCGCGCTCCGGGACACCGCAACCGGGACTAGCGGGGGGGCGTACAATGAGCAGTTCTTC.

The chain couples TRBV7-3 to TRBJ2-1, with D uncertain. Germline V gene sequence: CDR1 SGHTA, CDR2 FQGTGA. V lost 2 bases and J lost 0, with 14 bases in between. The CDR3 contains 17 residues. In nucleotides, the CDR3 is TGTGCCAGCAGCTTAGGAGACTCAGCGAACTCCTACAATGAGCAGTTCTTC. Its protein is CASSLGDSANSYNEQFF.

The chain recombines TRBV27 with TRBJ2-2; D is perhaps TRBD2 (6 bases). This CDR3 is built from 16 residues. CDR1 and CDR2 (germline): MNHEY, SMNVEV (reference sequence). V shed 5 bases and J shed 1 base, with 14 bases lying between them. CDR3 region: CASSPSAGLNTGELFF. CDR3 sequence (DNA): TGTGCCAGCAGTCCCTCGGCGGGACTGAACACCGGGGAGCTGTTTTTT.

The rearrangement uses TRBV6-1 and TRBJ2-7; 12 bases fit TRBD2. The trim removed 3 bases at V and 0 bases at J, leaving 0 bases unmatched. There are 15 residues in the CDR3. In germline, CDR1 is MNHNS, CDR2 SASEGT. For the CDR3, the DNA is TGTGCCAGCAGTGAGACTAGCGGGAGCTCCTACGAGCAGTACGTC. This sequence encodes CASSETSGSSYEQYV.

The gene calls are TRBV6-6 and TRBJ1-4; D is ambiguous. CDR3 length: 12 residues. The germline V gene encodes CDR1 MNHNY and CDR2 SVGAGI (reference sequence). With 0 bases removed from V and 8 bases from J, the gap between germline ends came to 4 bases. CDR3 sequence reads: CASSYSKEKLFF. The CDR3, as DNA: TGTGCCAGCAGTTACTCGAAAGAAAAACTGTTTTTT.

As DNA, the CDR3 is TGTGCCAGCAGTTACTCAGGACAGGGGTACTACGAGCAGTACTTC. Translated, it gives CASSYSGQGYYEQYF. This chain links TRBV6-5 with TRBJ2-7; 9 bases line up with TRBD1. With 0 bases clipped from V and 3 bases from J, the junction kept 3 bases outside the gene matches. Germline V CDR1 and CDR2: MNHEY, SVGAGI. This CDR3 comprises 15 residues.

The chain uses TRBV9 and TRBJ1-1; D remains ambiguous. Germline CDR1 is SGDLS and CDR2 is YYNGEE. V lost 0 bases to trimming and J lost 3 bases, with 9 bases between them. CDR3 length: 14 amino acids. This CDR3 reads CASSVGLPYTEAFF. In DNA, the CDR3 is TGTGCCAGCAGCGTAGGGCTTCCATACACTGAAGCTTTCTTT.